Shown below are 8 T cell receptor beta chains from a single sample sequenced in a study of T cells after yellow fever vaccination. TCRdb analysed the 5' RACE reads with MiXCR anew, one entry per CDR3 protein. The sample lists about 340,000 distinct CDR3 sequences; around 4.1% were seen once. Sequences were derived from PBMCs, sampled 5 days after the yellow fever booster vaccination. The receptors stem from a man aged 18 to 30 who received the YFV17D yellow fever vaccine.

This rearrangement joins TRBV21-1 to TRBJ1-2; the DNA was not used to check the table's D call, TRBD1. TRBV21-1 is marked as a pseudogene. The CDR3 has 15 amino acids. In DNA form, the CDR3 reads TGTGCCAGCAGCAAAGGGGGCAAGGGGAACTATGGCTACACCTTC. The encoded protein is CASSKGGKGNYGYTF.

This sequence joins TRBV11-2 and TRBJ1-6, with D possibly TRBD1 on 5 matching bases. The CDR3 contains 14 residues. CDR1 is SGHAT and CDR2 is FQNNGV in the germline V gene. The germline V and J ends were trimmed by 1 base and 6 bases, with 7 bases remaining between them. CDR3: CASSLGRVNSPLHF. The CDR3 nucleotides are TGTGCCAGCAGCTTAGGCAGGGTTAATTCACCCCTCCACTTT.

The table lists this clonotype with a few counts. CDR3 in DNA: TGCGCCAGCAGCCCCCAGGACGGAAGCTCCTATAATTCACCCCTCCACTTT. This codes for CASSPQDGSSYNSPLHF. This rearrangement joins TRBV4-1 to TRBJ1-6; D gene uncertain. CDR1 and CDR2 (germline): MGHRA, YSYEKL. The CDR3 is 17 residues long. V was cut by 4 bases and J by 0 bases, with 13 bases left in between.

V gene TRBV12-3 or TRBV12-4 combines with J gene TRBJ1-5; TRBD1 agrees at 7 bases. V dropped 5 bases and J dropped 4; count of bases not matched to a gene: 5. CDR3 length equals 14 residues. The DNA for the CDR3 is TGTGCCAGCAGTATGACAGGGCCTAATCAGCCCCAGCATTTT. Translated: CASSMTGPNQPQHF.

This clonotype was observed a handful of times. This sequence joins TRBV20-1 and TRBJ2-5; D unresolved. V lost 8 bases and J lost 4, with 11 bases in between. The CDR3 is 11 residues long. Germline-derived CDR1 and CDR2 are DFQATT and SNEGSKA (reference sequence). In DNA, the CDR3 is TGCAGTCCCCGTTGGGGAGAGACCCAGTACTTC. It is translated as CSPRWGETQYF.

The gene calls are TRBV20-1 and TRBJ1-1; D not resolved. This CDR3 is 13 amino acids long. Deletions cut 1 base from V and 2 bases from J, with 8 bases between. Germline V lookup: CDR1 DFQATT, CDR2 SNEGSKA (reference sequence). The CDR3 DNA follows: TGCAGTGCTAGAGCAGGAACCAACACTGAAGCTTTCTTT. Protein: CSARAGTNTEAFF.

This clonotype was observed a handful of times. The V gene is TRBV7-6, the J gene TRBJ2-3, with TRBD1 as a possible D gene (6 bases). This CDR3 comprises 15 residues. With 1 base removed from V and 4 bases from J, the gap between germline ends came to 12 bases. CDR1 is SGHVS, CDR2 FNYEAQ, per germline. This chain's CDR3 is CASSLGGGDADTQYF. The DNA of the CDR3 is TGTGCCAGCAGCTTAGGAGGGGGTGATGCAGATACGCAGTATTTT.

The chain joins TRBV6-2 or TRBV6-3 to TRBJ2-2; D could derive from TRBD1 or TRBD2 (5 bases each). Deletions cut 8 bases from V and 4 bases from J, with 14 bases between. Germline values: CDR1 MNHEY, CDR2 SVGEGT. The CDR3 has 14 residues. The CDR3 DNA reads TGTGCCAGCGTCTGGGACGCGGTCACCGGGGAGCTGTTTTTT. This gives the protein CASVWDAVTGELFF.